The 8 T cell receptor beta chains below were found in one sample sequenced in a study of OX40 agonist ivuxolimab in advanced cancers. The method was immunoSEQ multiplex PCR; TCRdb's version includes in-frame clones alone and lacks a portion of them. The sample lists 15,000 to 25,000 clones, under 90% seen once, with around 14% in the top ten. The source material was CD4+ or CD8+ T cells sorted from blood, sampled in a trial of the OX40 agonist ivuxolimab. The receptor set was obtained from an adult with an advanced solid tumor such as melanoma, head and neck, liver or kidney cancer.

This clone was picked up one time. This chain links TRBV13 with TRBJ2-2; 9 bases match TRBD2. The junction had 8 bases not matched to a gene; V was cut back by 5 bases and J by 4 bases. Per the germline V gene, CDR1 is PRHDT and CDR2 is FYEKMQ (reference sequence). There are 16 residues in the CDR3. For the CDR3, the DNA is TGTGCCAGCAGCCGGCCCGGACTAGCGTCCACCGGGGAGCTGTTTTTT. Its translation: CASSRPGLASTGELFF.

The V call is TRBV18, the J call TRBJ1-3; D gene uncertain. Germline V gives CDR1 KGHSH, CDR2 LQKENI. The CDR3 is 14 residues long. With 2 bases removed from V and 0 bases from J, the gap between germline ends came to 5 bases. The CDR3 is CASSPDFSGNTIYF. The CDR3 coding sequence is TGTGCCAGCTCACCAGACTTCTCTGGAAACACCATATATTTT.

For the CDR3, the DNA is TGTGCCAGCAGCCAATCCAGGCGCACAGATACGCAGTATTTT. Encoded protein: CASSQSRRTDTQYF. This chain uses TRBV16 with TRBJ2-3; no clear D. V gave up 0 bases and J gave up 1 base, with 5 bases separating them. The CDR3 has 14 residues. Looked up from germline, CDR1 is KGHSY and CDR2 is FQNENV.

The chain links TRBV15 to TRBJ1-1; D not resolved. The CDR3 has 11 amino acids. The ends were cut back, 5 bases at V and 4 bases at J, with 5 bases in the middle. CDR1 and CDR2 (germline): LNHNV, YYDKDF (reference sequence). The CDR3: CATSSLTEAFF. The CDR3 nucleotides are TGTGCCACCAGCTCTCTCACTGAAGCTTTCTTT.

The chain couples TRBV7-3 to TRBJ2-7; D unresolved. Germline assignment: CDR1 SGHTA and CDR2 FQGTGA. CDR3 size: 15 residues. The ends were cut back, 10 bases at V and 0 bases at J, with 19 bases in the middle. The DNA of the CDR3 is TGTGCCACCCCTCGTCTCTTAACCTCCTCCTACGAGCAGTACTTC. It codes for CATPRLLTSSYEQYF.

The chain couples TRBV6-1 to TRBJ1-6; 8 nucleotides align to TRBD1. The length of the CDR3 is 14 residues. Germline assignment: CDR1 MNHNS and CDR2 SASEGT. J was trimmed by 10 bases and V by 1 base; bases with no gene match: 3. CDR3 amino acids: CASSEEAGGSPLHF. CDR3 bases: TGTGCCAGCAGTGAAGAGGCAGGGGGCTCACCCCTCCACTTT.

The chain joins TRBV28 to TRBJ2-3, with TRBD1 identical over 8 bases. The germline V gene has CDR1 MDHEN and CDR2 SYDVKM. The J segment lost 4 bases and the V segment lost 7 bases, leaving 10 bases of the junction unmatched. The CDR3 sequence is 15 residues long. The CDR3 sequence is CASITAGQAADTQYF. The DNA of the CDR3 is TGTGCCAGCATCACTGCGGGACAGGCAGCAGATACGCAGTATTTT.

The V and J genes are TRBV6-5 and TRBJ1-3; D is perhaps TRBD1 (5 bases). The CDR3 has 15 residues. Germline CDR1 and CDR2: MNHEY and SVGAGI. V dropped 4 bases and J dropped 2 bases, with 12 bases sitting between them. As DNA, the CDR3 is TGTGCCAGCAGTTTCTCAGGGAATACTGGAAACACCATATATTTT. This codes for CASSFSGNTGNTIYF.